These 17 T cell receptor beta chains were all obtained from the same sample, sequenced in a study of kidney transplant recipient with SARS-CoV-2 infection. TCRdb used MiXCR to reprocess the reads, holding one entry per CDR3 protein. The sample yields approximately 250,000 distinct CDR3 sequences, 25% to 35% seen once. Sequencing used a blood sample, obtained at baseline and between days 110 and 120 from a kidney transplant recipient. The receptors derive from a male patient younger than 45 who had COVID-19 and was a kidney transplant recipient. Some of the T cells might come from the graft donor.

This clonotype was found many times. The chain links TRBV19 to TRBJ2-1; D is ambiguous. This CDR3 has 15 residues. Trimming left V 6 bases short and J 0 bases short, with 12 bases between. Germline-derived CDR1 and CDR2 are LNHDA and SQIVND (reference sequence). The CDR3 here is CASSPRAVSYNEQFF. The CDR3, as DNA: TGTGCCAGTAGCCCACGGGCTGTCTCCTACAATGAGCAGTTCTTC.

Concerning this clonotype: This clone may be a read error of a much larger clone one base away. The final CDR3 position lacks the conserved phenylalanine or tryptophan, pointing to a likely read error. V and J are TRBV20-1 and TRBJ1-5, with D maybe TRBD1 (6 bases). V lost 8 bases, J lost 7 bases, and 18 bases lay in between. Germline values: CDR1 DFQATT, CDR2 SNEGSKA (reference sequence). The CDR3 sequence is 13 residues long. The DNA of the CDR3 is TGCAGTCACTGCCGGGACAAGTTACAGCCCCAGCATCTT. Amino acids: CSHCRDKLQPQHL.

This clonotype was seen ten or more times. The chain couples TRBV24-1 to TRBJ1-2; D is uncertain. Trimming took 5 bases from V and 4 from J, leaving 22 bases between them. The CDR3 is 17 residues long. The V gene's germline CDR1 is KGHDR and CDR2 SFDVKD. CDR3 amino acids: CATSVNISTRKTYGYTF. The DNA for the CDR3 is TGTGCCACCAGTGTGAACATTAGTACCAGAAAGACCTATGGCTACACCTTC.

At least ten counts were recorded for this clonotype. The CDR3 nucleotides read TGTGCCAGCAGCCAAACCCTAGAATCCCTCTACGAGCAGTACTTC. It encodes CASSQTLESLYEQYF. The J gene is TRBJ2-5, the V gene TRBV4-2; D gene ambiguous. Judging by the DNA end, TRBJ2-7 fits better; the J call may be wrong. The CDR3 is 15 amino acids. Germline CDR1 reads LGHNA; CDR2 reads YNFKEQ.

This chain joins TRBV5-1 and TRBJ2-5; tentative D call: TRBD2 (5 bases). The V end was cut by 4 bases, the J end by 4 bases, with 17 bases between. The CDR3 runs 15 residues. Per germline, CDR1 SGHRS and CDR2 YFSETQ. The CDR3 loop is CASSLVPAARETQYF. In DNA, the CDR3 is TGCGCCAGCAGCCTCGTCCCAGCGGCCCGAGAGACCCAGTACTTC.

This clonotype appeared many times. The chain joins TRBV6-5 to TRBJ1-5, with D unclear. Trimming pared 5 bases from V and 2 bases from J, leaving 10 bases between. Germline V gives CDR1 MNHEY, CDR2 SVGAGI. CDR3 size: 14 residues. In DNA, the CDR3 is TGTGCCAGCAGTGCCAGTGGGGGCAATCAGCCCCAGCATTTT. As protein: CASSASGGNQPQHF.

This clonotype was picked up a small number of times. A single base separates this from a much larger clone, so it may be a read error. The chain has TRBV6-2 or TRBV6-3 and TRBJ1-1; a weak D match, TRBD1 (6 bases). Germline V gives CDR1 MNHEY, CDR2 SVGEGT. V lost 2 bases and J 3 bases, leaving 7 bases between the germline ends. This CDR3 contains 13 residues. Here the CDR3 reads CASSYGGHTEAFF. DNA of the CDR3: TGTGCCAGCAGTTACGGGGGGCACACTGAAGCTTTCTTT.

This clonotype was counted at least ten times. This chain links TRBV30 with TRBJ1-2; D is unresolved. CDR1 is GTSNPN and CDR2 is SVGIG in the germline V gene (reference sequence). V was cut by 6 bases and J by 4 bases, with 18 bases left in between. The CDR3 has 14 amino acids. The CDR3 region has the DNA TGTGCCTGCCCATTTGGGAGGAGGACCTATGGCTACACCTTC. Its translation is CACPFGRRTYGYTF.

As to this clonotype: This may stem from a read error, because a much larger clone lies one nucleotide away. The chain links TRBV7-6 to TRBJ1-2; D is unclear. Germline V CDR1 and CDR2: SGHVS, FNYEAQ. CDR3 length: 17 residues. CDR3 in amino acids: CASSVSIESRKTYSYTF. CDR3 nucleotides: TGTGCCAGCAGCGTAAGCATTGAATCTCGAAAGACCTATAGCTACACCTTC. The entire variable domain, with the rest obtained from reference TRBV7-6 and TRBJ1-2, is as follows: GAGVSQSPRYKVTKRGQDVALRCDPISGHVSLYWYRQALGQGPEFLTYFNYEAQQDKSGLPNDRFSAERPEGSISTLTIQRTEQRDSAMYRCASSVSIESRKTYSYTFGSGTRLTVV.

At least ten counts were recorded for this clonotype. This sequence joins TRBV12-3 or TRBV12-4 and TRBJ2-2, with TRBD1 matching over 7 bases. After removal of 7 bases from V and 5 bases from J, the junction contained 10 bases not matched to a gene. The CDR3 is made up of 15 amino acids. CDR3 amino acids: CASNRFQGETGELFF. DNA of the CDR3: TGTGCCAGCAATAGATTCCAGGGGGAAACCGGGGAGCTGTTTTTT.

This clonotype was seen at least ten times. V is TRBV23-1 and J is TRBJ1-2, with D unresolved. TRBV23-1 is sorted into the ORF group, with uncertain function. The CDR3 has 17 residues. The V gene lost 5 bases and the J gene lost 4 bases, with 23 bases spanning the gap. The CDR3 region is CASSEIELRRKTYGYTF. CDR3 coding DNA: TGCGCCAGCAGTGAGATTGAGCTACGCAGAAAGACCTATGGCTACACCTTC.

This clonotype was recorded at least ten times. This chain links TRBV7-9 with TRBJ2-7; TRBD1 is a possible D gene (5 bases). The V end was cut by 1 base, the J end by 5 bases, with 6 bases between. This CDR3 comprises 12 residues. Per germline, CDR1 SEHNR and CDR2 FQNEAQ (reference sequence). CDR3 sequence (DNA): TGTGCCAGCAGCTTAGTCAGGGACGAGCAGTACTTC. This encodes CASSLVRDEQYF.

This clonotype has at least ten counts. The chain employs TRBV7-9 and TRBJ1-4; tentatively, D is TRBD1 (6 bases). V shed 4 bases and J shed 0 bases, with 15 bases lying between them. This CDR3 spans 17 amino acids. Germline values: CDR1 SEHNR, CDR2 FQNEAQ (reference sequence). CDR3 sequence (DNA): TGTGCCAGCAGCTCGTCCGGGACACCTACAACTAATGAAAAACTGTTTTTT. It codes for CASSSSGTPTTNEKLFF. Full variable domain (missing parts from reference TRBV7-9 and TRBJ1-4): DTGVSQNPRHKITKRGQNVTFRCDPISEHNRLYWYRQTLGQGPEFLTYFQNEAQLEKSRLLSDRFSAERPKGSFSTLEIQRTEQGDSAMYLCASSSSGTPTTNEKLFFGSGTQLSVL.

Many counts were recorded for this clonotype. The gene calls are TRBV7-9 and TRBJ2-7; TRBD1 matches 7 bases. J gave up 1 base and V 5 bases, and 17 bases lay outside the gene matches. Germline V gene lookup returns CDR1 SEHNR and CDR2 FQNEAQ (reference sequence). The CDR3 is 18 amino acids. The chain's CDR3 is CASSQGGRGQRFSYEQYF. The CDR3 DNA is TGTGCCAGCAGCCAAGGGGGCCGGGGACAGAGATTTTCCTACGAGCAGTACTTC.

In this sample, this clonotype turned up many times. V is TRBV5-4 and J is TRBJ1-2, with 10 bases lining up with TRBD1. Germline CDR1 reads SGHNT; CDR2 reads YYREEE (reference sequence). The CDR3 has 15 residues. Trimming at V came to 4 bases and at J to 4 bases, leaving 7 bases not matched to a gene. In DNA, the CDR3 is TGTGCCAGCAGCGGGAGGACAGGGGGGATCTATGGCTACACCTTC. Translated, it gives CASSGRTGGIYGYTF.

This clonotype was seen repeatedly, ten times or more. The rearrangement links TRBV23-1 to TRBJ1-2, with no clear D. TRBV23-1 is classed as an ORF, of uncertain function. The CDR3 covers 17 residues. The V gene lost 0 bases and the J gene lost 4 bases, with 18 bases spanning the gap. CDR3 bases: TGCGCCAGCAGTCAATCGAGGCTACGCAGAAAGACCTATGGCTACACCTTC. It translates to CASSQSRLRRKTYGYTF.

This clonotype was found many times. The chain links TRBV5-6 to TRBJ2-2; no clear D gene. The V end was cut by 1 base, the J end by 1 base, with 8 bases between. Per the germline V gene, CDR1 is SGHDT and CDR2 is YYEEEE. This CDR3 region has 15 residues. The CDR3 here is CASSLTLVNTGELFF. The CDR3 DNA reads TGTGCCAGCAGCTTGACGCTGGTGAACACCGGGGAGCTGTTTTTT.